Listed here are 26 T cell receptor beta chains from one sample, sequenced in a study of blood T cell repertoires in COVID-19. Generated by immunoSEQ multiplex PCR, the TCRdb table keeps only in-frame clones and is missing some. The table shows tens of thousands of clones, with 89% occurring only once. The specimen sequenced was peripheral blood. Receptor source: a woman aged 60-70 years with COVID-19, enrolled during active disease.

The V and J genes are TRBV19 and TRBJ2-2; D perhaps matches TRBD2 (5 bases). The germline V gene has CDR1 LNHDA and CDR2 SQIVND (reference sequence). This CDR3 region has 13 residues. V was trimmed by 7 bases and J by 5 bases, leaving 11 bases between them. The CDR3 nucleotides read TGTGCCAGTAATCCCCAGCGGACCGGGGAGCTGTTTTTT. Amino acid sequence: CASNPQRTGELFF.

This clone came up a few times. The CDR3 DNA sequence: TGTGCCAGCAGTGATCGGAGGGAAGAGACCCAGTACTTC. This sequence encodes CASSDRREETQYF. The V gene is TRBV2, the J gene TRBJ2-5; D is perhaps TRBD2 (6 bases). The CDR3 extends over 13 amino acids. Germline assignment: CDR1 SNHLY and CDR2 FYNNEI. V gave up 3 bases and J gave up 3 bases, with 8 bases separating them.

The CDR3 region is CASSITLAGVGNEQFF. In DNA form, the CDR3 reads TGTGCCAGTAGTATAACCCTAGCGGGAGTAGGGAATGAGCAGTTCTTC. The chain joins TRBV19 to TRBJ2-1; 10 positions agree with TRBD2. V trimming: 2 bases; J trimming: 7 bases; junction bases outside the gene matches: 8. CDR1 is LNHDA, CDR2 SQIVND, per germline (reference sequence). The CDR3 runs to 16 residues.

V is TRBV7-2 and J is TRBJ1-5; TRBD1 aligns across 7 bases. There are 15 residues in the CDR3. Germline-derived CDR1 and CDR2 are SGHTA and FQGNSA. V shed 5 bases and J 4 bases; nucleotides not matched to a gene: 8. The CDR3 bases are TGTGCCAGCAGCGTAAACGGACAGGTAAATCAGCCCCAGCATTTT. Its protein is CASSVNGQVNQPQHF.

The V and J genes are TRBV4-1 and TRBJ1-2, with TRBD1 identical over 8 bases. V shed 4 bases, J shed 4 bases, and the junction held 11 bases outside the gene matches. The CDR3 totals 16 residues. Germline values: CDR1 MGHRA, CDR2 YSYEKL. The CDR3 region is CASSPRLTTGVYGYTF. In DNA, the CDR3 is TGCGCCAGCAGCCCCCGCCTTACGACAGGGGTCTATGGCTACACCTTC.

Comment on this clone: This sample includes further DNA sequences coding for the same CDR3. The gene calls are TRBV12-3 or TRBV12-4 and TRBJ2-7, with D maybe TRBD2 (5 bases). The germline V and J ends were trimmed by 3 bases and 4 bases, with 7 bases remaining between them. This CDR3 spans 12 amino acids. The CDR3 bases are TGTGCCAGCAGTTTTGCGGGTTACGAGCAGTACTTC. This translates into CASSFAGYEQYF.

The chain carries TRBV2 and TRBJ2-7; the match to TRBD1 covers 7 bases. Trimming took 7 bases from V and 2 from J; bases not matched to a gene: 8. This CDR3 is 14 amino acids long. Germline V gene data show CDR1 as SNHLY and CDR2 as FYNNEI. The CDR3 reads CASTEQGPTYEQYF. The CDR3, as DNA: TGTGCCAGCACCGAACAGGGGCCAACCTACGAGCAGTACTTC.

The count of this clone is one. The V and J genes are TRBV7-8 and TRBJ1-4, with 11 nucleotides matching TRBD1. Germline V gives CDR1 SGHVS, CDR2 FQNEAQ. Unmatched junction bases numbered 11, after V lost 5 bases and J lost 3 bases. The CDR3 covers 18 residues. The CDR3 loop is CASSPRGGQGVANEKLFF. The DNA for the CDR3 is TGTGCCAGCAGCCCAAGGGGGGGACAGGGGGTAGCTAATGAAAAACTGTTTTTT.

J is TRBJ2-7 and V is TRBV12-3 or TRBV12-4; D gene ambiguous. The length of the CDR3 is 12 residues. V was trimmed by 3 bases and J by 6 bases, leaving 9 bases between them. The CDR3 coding sequence is TGTGCCAGCAGTTTTGGCCCCTCCGAGCAGTACTTC. Translating it yields CASSFGPSEQYF.

The chain carries TRBV14 and TRBJ1-4; weak D call: TRBD1 (6 bases). Germline V gene lookup returns CDR1 SGHDN and CDR2 FVKESK. There are 15 residues in the CDR3. Trimming took 4 bases from V and 6 from J, leaving 15 bases between them. The CDR3, as DNA: TGTGCCAGCAGCCGCCGGACAGCCAACTATGAAAAACTGTTTTTT. This gives the protein CASSRRTANYEKLFF.

The chain carries TRBV20-1 and TRBJ2-3; TRBD2 agrees at 8 bases. The CDR3 has 15 amino acids. Trimming took 3 bases from V and 2 from J; bases not matched to a gene: 7. The germline V gene encodes CDR1 DFQATT and CDR2 SNEGSKA (reference sequence). CDR3 coding DNA: TGCAGTGCTAGTAGATCGGGGGGGGTCACAGATACGCAGTATTTT. This codes for CSASRSGGVTDTQYF.

The V gene is TRBV10-2, the J gene TRBJ2-4; TRBD1 matches at 7 bases. Germline-derived CDR1 and CDR2 are WSHSY and SAAADI. This CDR3 region has 15 residues. V was pared by 6 bases and J by 3 bases, with 8 bases of the junction left unmatched. The CDR3 bases are TGCGCCAGCAGATACTCCGGGACAGACAAAAACATTCAGTACTTC. Translating it yields CASRYSGTDKNIQYF.

This rearrangement joins TRBV7-8 to TRBJ1-1, with D perhaps TRBD1 (5 bases). CDR3 length equals 13 residues. V lost 5 bases and J 3 bases, leaving 10 bases between the germline ends. CDR1 and CDR2 from the germline V gene are SGHVS and FQNEAQ. The chain's CDR3 is CASSLSRDTEAFF. The CDR3 region has the DNA TGTGCCAGCAGCCTGAGCAGGGACACTGAAGCTTTCTTT.

The rearrangement links TRBV5-4 to TRBJ2-7; 8 nucleotides line up with TRBD2. Trimming at V came to 4 bases and at J to 3 bases, leaving 6 bases not matched to a gene. The germline gives CDR1 SGHNT, CDR2 YYREEE (reference sequence). The CDR3 spans 14 residues. The CDR3 region has the DNA TGTGCCAGCAGCCTAGCGGGCCTATACTACGAGCAGTACTTC. This translates into CASSLAGLYYEQYF. Complete variable domain (other parts from reference TRBV5-4 and TRBJ2-7): ETGVTQSPTHLIKTRGQQVTLRCSSQSGHNTVSWYQQALGQGPQFIFQYYREEENGRGNFPPRFSGLQFPNYSSELNVNALELDDSALYLCASSLAGLYYEQYFGPGTRLTVT.

The chain employs TRBV9 and TRBJ1-4; D perhaps matches TRBD1 (5 bases). CDR1 is SGDLS, CDR2 YYNGEE, per germline. The CDR3 has 16 amino acids. V lost 0 bases to trimming and J lost 3 bases, with 12 bases between them. The CDR3 DNA reads TGTGCCAGCAGCGTAGCCCCCGGGGGAGCTAATGAAAAACTGTTTTTT. The encoded protein is CASSVAPGGANEKLFF.

The CDR3 loop is CASSPSATNEKLFF. As DNA, the CDR3 is TGTGCCAGCAGTCCCAGTGCAACTAATGAAAAACTGTTTTTT. The chain combines TRBV7-2 with TRBJ1-4; D remains ambiguous. This CDR3 is built from 14 residues. CDR1 is SGHTA, CDR2 FQGNSA, per germline. The V end was cut by 6 bases, the J end by 0 bases, with 8 bases between.

The genes are TRBV7-2 and TRBJ2-2, with D uncertain. This CDR3 is built from 15 residues. The germline V gene encodes CDR1 SGHTA and CDR2 FQGNSA. The V gene lost 5 bases and the J gene lost 1 base, with 11 bases spanning the gap. The CDR3 coding sequence is TGTGCCAGCAGCCCGAGGAACATGAACACCGGGGAGCTGTTTTTT. It is translated as CASSPRNMNTGELFF. The variable domain in full, with the rest retrieved from reference TRBV7-2 and TRBJ2-2, is GAGVSQSPSNKVTEKGKDVELRCDPISGHTALYWYRQSLGQGLEFLIYFQGNSAPDKSGLPSDRFSAERTGGSVSTLTIQRTQQEDSAVYLCASSPRNMNTGELFFGEGSRLTVL.

This chain connects TRBV6-6 to TRBJ2-1, with TRBD2 matching 14 bases. Germline V CDR1 and CDR2: MNHNY, SVGAGI (reference sequence). With V trimmed by 5 bases and J by 4 bases, 1 base remained unmatched. The length of the CDR3 is 15 residues. CDR3 DNA sequence: TGTGCCAGCAGTAGACTAGCGGGGGGGTACAATGAGCAGTTCTTC. As protein: CASSRLAGGYNEQFF.

This sequence joins TRBV10-3 and TRBJ2-7, with D unresolved. CDR3 length equals 15 residues. The ends were cut back, 4 bases at V and 3 bases at J, with 16 bases in the middle. Germline V gene sequence: CDR1 ENHRY, CDR2 SYGVKD. Here the CDR3 reads CAISGAVHPLYEQYF. CDR3 nucleotide sequence: TGTGCCATCAGTGGGGCAGTCCATCCCCTCTACGAGCAGTACTTC.

This clone was picked up a small number of times. The chain is built from TRBV29-1 and TRBJ2-3; TRBD2 matches at 14 bases. Trimming removed 3 bases from V and 3 bases from J; junction bases left unmatched: 8. Germline loops: CDR1 SQVTM, CDR2 ANQGSEA. CDR3 length equals 17 residues. The CDR3 loop reads CSVEGETSGRVTDTQYF. The CDR3 coding sequence is TGCAGCGTTGAGGGGGAGACTAGCGGGAGGGTAACAGATACGCAGTATTTT.

The rearrangement links TRBV10-1 to TRBJ2-7, with TRBD2 matching 10 bases. The ends lost 6 bases at V and 4 bases at J; junction bases unmatched: 3. Germline V gene data show CDR1 as WNHNN and CDR2 as SYGVQD (reference sequence). The CDR3 is 13 residues long. The CDR3 here is CASSPTSGYEQYF. The CDR3 region has the DNA TGCGCCAGCAGCCCGACTAGCGGGTACGAGCAGTACTTC.

This rearrangement joins TRBV2 to TRBJ2-2, with TRBD1 as a possible D gene (6 bases). The CDR3 has 14 amino acids. The germline V gene has CDR1 SNHLY and CDR2 FYNNEI. Deletions cut 4 bases from V and 6 bases from J, with 12 bases between. The CDR3 is CASSGLAGAGELFF. The CDR3 DNA sequence: TGTGCCAGCAGTGGGCTAGCAGGGGCCGGGGAGCTGTTTTTT.

The V call is TRBV6-2 or TRBV6-3, the J call TRBJ1-5, with 7 bases fitting TRBD1. Germline-derived CDR1 and CDR2 are MNHEY and SVGEGT. Unmatched junction bases numbered 10, after V lost 4 bases and J lost 4 bases. This CDR3 contains 16 residues. The CDR3 coding sequence is TGTGCCAGCAGTTCCCCAACGACAGGGCGAAATCAGCCCCAGCATTTT. As protein: CASSSPTTGRNQPQHF.

The rearrangement joins TRBV2 to TRBJ2-1, with 11 bases that match TRBD2. The ends lost 3 bases at V and 5 bases at J; junction bases unmatched: 6. CDR3 length: 16 amino acids. Germline CDR1 reads SNHLY; CDR2 reads FYNNEI. The CDR3 DNA reads TGTGCCAGCAGTGATCCGGGGACTAGCGGAAACAATGAGCAGTTCTTC. This codes for CASSDPGTSGNNEQFF.

The V gene is TRBV6-6, the J gene TRBJ1-3; D call uncertain. Germline loops: CDR1 MNHNY, CDR2 SVGAGI (reference sequence). V was cut by 7 bases and J by 0 bases, with 13 bases left in between. CDR3 size: 15 residues. The CDR3 region has the DNA TGTGCCAGCACCCCTAGCGGAATCTCTGGAAACACCATATATTTT. Translating it yields CASTPSGISGNTIYF.

The gene calls are TRBV3-1 (or the pseudogene TRBV3-2) and TRBJ1-4, with TRBD1 matching 10 bases. Trimming took 3 bases from V and 8 from J; bases not matched to a gene: 9. The CDR3 has 16 amino acids. Germline assignment: CDR1 LGHDT and CDR2 YNNKEL (reference sequence). The CDR3 DNA sequence: TGTGCCAGCAGCCAGATCACCGGGACAGGGGACGAAAAACTGTTTTTT. As protein: CASSQITGTGDEKLFF.